This T cell receptor (beta chain) was sequenced in a study of blood T cell repertoires in COVID-19. Authors' methods: Counts of nucleated cells, estimated from reference gene primer amplification, were obtained. TCRdb's table, derived via immunoSEQ multiplex PCR, lists solely in-frame clones and lacks some. For V, J and clone size, that table is used; D and trimming come from the DNA. Of over 150,000 clones listed, approximately 87% were seen once; the top ten hold over 9%. Sequencing was carried out using peripheral blood. The TCR comes from a woman aged 65 to 85 with COVID-19, enrolled during active disease.

CDR3 DNA: TGCAGCGTTCGACAGCCGGAAACTGAAGCTTTCTTT. It codes for CSVRQPETEAFF. This chain connects TRBV29-1 to TRBJ1-1, with a weak D call TRBD1 (5 bases). The germline CDR1 and CDR2 sequences are SQVTM and ANQGSEA. With 5 bases removed from V and 5 bases from J, the gap between germline ends came to 12 bases. The CDR3 covers 12 residues.